The present entry profiles one TCR beta chain with its context. Germline CDR1 is SGHNT and CDR2 is YYREEE (reference sequence). The CDR3 is 16 amino acids. Trimming cost V 0 bases and J 7 bases; bases outside gene matches: 3. The PCR had 60 Vbeta and 13 Jbeta primers. Repertoires were generated with immunoSEQ multiplex PCR, while TCRdb's copy carries only in-frame clones and drops some. The table shows 95,000 to 130,000 clones, with about 80% occurring only once. The sample is drawn from a study of cytomegalovirus exposure and HLA in healthy donors. The chain couples TRBV5-4 to TRBJ2-1; 14 bases are shared with TRBD2. The TCR originated in a man aged 25-40 years in good health and CMV-seropositive. Sequencing was done on a sample of PBMCs. CDR3: CASSLGLAGGDNEQFF. The CDR3 bases are TGTGCCAGCAGCTTGGGACTAGCGGGGGGGGATAATGAGCAGTTCTTC.